This T cell receptor beta chain appears in the sequencing data of a study of T cells after yellow fever vaccination. On the study more broadly: With SMART-Seq v4 Ultra Low Input, the fractions containing low cell numbers were prepared. General observations from the study: It was a small share of clonotypes that appeared in both CD4 and CD8 compartments. Boosting was followed by the reappearance of most primary-vaccination clones (just under 97% CD4, about 88% CD8).

CDR1 and CDR2 from the germline V gene are SGHVS and FQNEAQ. The V end was cut by 0 bases, the J end by 7 bases, with 10 bases between. This CDR3 is 15 amino acids long. 5'RACE template switching produced TCR cDNA carrying a universal primer site and UMIs. From the 5' RACE reads, TCRdb called clonotypes with MiXCR, one entry per CDR3 protein. The sample includes about 320,000 distinct CDR3 sequences, 3.5% to 4.5% seen only once; the top ten take 15% to 20%. On this clonotype itself: Antigen: not known.

Sequences were derived from PBMCs, sampled 15 days after the yellow fever booster vaccination. The source is a man aged 18 to 29 who received the YFV17D yellow fever vaccine. The genes are TRBV7-8 and TRBJ1-6; D is possibly TRBD1 (6 bases). CDR3 bases: TGTGCCAGCAGCTTAGCAAGGGGGAAGAATTCACCCCTCCACTTT. Protein sequence: CASSLARGKNSPLHF. Complete variable domain (other parts from reference TRBV7-8 and TRBJ1-6): GAGVSQSPRYKVAKRGQDVALRCDPISGHVSLFWYQQALGQGPEFLTYFQNEAQLDKSGLPSDRFFAERPEGSVSTLKIQRTQQEDSAVYLCASSLARGKNSPLHFGNGTRLTVT.